This TCR beta chain was retrieved from a study of cytomegalovirus exposure and HLA in healthy donors. The CDR3 is 15 amino acids. V lost 7 bases and J 0 bases, leaving 10 bases between the germline ends. Germline CDR1 and CDR2: MDHEN and SYDVKM. The study, taken as a whole, reports: Most likely, a cluster of highly shared sequence variants arose as a sequencing artifact.

This clone has just a few counts. Its antigen is still unknown. The PCR was carried out with 60 Vbeta primers and 13 Jbeta primers. The table came from immunoSEQ multiplex PCR; TCRdb's copy has only in-frame clones and leaves some out. Altogether fewer than 130,000 clones are present, 60% to 85% being singletons, with the ten largest covering more than 4.5%. This clonotype was obtained from a female donor in good health and CMV-seropositive. Sequences were obtained from PBMCs. The chain carries TRBV28 and TRBJ2-6, with D perhaps matching TRBD1 (5 bases). In DNA form, the CDR3 reads TGTGCCAGCATTGACAGTTCCTCTGGGGCCAACGTCCTGACTTTC. Its translation is CASIDSSSGANVLTF.